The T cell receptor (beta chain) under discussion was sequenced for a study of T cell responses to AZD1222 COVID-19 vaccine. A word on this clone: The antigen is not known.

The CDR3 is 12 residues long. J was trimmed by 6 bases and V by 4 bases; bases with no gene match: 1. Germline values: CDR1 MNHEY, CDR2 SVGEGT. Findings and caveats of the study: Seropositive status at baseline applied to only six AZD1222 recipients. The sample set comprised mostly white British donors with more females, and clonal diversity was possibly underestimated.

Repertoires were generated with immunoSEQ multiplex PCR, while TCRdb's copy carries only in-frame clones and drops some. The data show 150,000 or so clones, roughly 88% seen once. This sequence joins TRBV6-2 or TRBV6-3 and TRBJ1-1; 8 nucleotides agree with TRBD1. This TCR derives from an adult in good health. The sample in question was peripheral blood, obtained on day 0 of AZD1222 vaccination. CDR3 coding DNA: TGTGCCAGCAGTTCACAGGGGGCTGAAGCTTTCTTT. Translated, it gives CASSSQGAEAFF.